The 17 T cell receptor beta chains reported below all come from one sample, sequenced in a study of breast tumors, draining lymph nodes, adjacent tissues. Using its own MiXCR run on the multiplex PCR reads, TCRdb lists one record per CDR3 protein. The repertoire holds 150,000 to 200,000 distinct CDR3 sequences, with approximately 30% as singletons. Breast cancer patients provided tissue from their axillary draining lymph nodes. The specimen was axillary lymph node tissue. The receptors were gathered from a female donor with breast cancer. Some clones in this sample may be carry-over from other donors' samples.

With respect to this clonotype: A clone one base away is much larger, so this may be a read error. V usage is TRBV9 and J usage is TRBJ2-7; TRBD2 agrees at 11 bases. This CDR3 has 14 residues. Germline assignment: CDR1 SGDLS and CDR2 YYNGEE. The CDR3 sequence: CASSVAGLAARQSF. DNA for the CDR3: TGTGCCAGCAGCGTAGCGGGACTAGCGGCCCGGCAGTCCTTC. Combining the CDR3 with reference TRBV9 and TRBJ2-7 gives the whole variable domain DSGVTQTPKHLITATGQRVTLRCSPRSGDLSVYWYQQSLDQGLQFLIQYYNGEERAKGNILERFSAQQFPDLHSELNLSSLELGDSALYFCASSVAGLAARQSFGPGTRLTVT.

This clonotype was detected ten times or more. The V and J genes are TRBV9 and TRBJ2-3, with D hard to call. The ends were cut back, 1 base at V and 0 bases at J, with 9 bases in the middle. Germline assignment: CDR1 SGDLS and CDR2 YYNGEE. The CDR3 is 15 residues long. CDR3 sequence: CASSVSPTSTDTQYF. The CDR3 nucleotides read TGTGCCAGCAGCGTATCCCCGACTAGCACAGATACGCAGTATTTT.

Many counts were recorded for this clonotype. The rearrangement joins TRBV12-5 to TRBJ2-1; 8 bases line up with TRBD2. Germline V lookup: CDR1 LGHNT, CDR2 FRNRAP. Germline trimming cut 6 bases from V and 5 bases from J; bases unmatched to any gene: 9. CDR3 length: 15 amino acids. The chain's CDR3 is CASGFPGGCDNEQFF. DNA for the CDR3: TGTGCTAGTGGGTTTCCGGGAGGGTGCGACAATGAGCAGTTCTTC.

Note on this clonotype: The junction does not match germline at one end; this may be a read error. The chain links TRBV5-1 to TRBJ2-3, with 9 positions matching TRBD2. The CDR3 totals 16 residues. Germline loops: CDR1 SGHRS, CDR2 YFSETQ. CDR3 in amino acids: CAGSASSGASTDTQYF. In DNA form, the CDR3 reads TGCGCCGGCAGCGCCTCTAGCGGGGCTAGCACAGATACGCAGTATTTT.

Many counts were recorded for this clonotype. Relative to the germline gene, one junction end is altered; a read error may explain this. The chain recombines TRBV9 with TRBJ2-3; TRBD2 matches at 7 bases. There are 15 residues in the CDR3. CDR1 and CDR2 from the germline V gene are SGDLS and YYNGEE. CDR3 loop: CASTVSSGPTDTQYF. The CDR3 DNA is TGTGCCAGCACCGTATCTAGCGGTCCCACAGATACGCAGTATTTT.

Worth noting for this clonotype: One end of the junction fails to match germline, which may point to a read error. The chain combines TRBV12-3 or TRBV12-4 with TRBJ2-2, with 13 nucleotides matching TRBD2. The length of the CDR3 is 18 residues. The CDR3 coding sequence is TGTGCCACCAGTGACCGCGGACTAGCGGGAGCACGAACCGGGGAGCTGTTCTTT. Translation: CATSDRGLAGARTGELFF.

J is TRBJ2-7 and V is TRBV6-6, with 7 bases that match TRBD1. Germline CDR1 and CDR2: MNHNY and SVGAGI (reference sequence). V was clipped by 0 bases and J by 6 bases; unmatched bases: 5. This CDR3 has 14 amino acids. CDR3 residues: CASSYSTGSSEQYF. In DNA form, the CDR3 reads TGTGCCAGCAGTTACTCGACAGGGTCATCCGAGCAGTACTTC.

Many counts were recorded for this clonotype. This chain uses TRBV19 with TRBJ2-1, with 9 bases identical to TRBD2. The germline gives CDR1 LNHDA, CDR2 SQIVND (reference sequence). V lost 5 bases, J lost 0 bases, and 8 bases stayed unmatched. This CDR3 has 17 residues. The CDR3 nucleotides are TGTGCCAGTAGTTTAGCGGGAGCGACTAGCTCCTACAATGAGCAGTTCTTC. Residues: CASSLAGATSSYNEQFF.

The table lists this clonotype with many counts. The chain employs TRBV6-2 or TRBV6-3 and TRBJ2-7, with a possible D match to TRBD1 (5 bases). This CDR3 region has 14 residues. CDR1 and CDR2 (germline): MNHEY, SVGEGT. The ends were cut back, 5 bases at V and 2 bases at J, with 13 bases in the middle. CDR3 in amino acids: CASSPPDRPYEQYF. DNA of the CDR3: TGTGCCAGCAGTCCCCCCGACAGACCCTACGAGCAGTACTTC.

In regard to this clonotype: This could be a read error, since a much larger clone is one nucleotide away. The CDR3 DNA follows: TGTGCCAGCAGCTTGGGGGGACCGGGAGCTAACTATGGCTACACCTTC. This translates into CASSLGGPGANYGYTF. The rearrangement uses TRBV5-6 and TRBJ1-2; perhaps TRBD1 as D (5 bases). V lost 0 bases and J lost 0, with 12 bases in between. CDR3 length equals 16 residues. Germline CDR1 is SGHDT and CDR2 is YYEEEE.

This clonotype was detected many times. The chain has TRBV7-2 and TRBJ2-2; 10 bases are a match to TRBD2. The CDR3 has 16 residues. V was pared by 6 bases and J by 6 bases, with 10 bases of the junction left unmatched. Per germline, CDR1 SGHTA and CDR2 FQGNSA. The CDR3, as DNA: TGTGCCAGCAGTGACCTAGCGGGAGTAGGACCCGGGGAGCTGTTTTTT. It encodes CASSDLAGVGPGELFF.

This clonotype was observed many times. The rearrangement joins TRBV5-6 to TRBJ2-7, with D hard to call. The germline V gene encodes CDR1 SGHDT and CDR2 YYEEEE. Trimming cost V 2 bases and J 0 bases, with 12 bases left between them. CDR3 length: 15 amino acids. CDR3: CASSFAVVGSYEQYF. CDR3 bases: TGTGCCAGCAGCTTTGCGGTTGTTGGCTCCTACGAGCAGTACTTC.

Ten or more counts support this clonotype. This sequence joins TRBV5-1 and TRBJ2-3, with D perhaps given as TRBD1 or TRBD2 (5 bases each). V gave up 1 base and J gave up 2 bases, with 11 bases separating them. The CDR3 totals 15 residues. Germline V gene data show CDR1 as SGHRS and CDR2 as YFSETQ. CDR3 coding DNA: TGCGCCAGCAGCTTGATCCCGGGGACCACAGATACGCAGTATTTT. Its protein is CASSLIPGTTDTQYF.

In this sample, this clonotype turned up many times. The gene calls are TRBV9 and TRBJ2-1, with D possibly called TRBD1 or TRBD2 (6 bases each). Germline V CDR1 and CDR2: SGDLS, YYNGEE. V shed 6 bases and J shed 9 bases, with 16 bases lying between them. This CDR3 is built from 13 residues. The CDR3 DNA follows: TGTGCCAGCAATAAAAAGGGGGGCAGTGAGCAGTTCTTC. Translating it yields CASNKKGGSEQFF.

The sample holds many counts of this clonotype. The CDR3 is CASSTAGQAYEQYF. In DNA form, the CDR3 reads TGCGCCAGCAGCACCGCCGGACAGGCCTACGAGCAGTACTTC. The chain links TRBV5-1 to TRBJ2-7, with 7 bases lining up with TRBD1. CDR1 and CDR2 (germline): SGHRS, YFSETQ. V shed 4 bases and J 2 bases; nucleotides not matched to a gene: 6. The CDR3 totals 14 residues.

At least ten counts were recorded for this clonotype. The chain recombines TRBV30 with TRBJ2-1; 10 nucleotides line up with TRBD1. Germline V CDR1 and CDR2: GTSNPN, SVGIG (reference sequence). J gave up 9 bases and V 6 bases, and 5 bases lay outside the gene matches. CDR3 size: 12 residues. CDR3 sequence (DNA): TGTGCCTGTGGACAGGGGGTTACTGAGCAGTTCTTC. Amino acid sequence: CACGQGVTEQFF.

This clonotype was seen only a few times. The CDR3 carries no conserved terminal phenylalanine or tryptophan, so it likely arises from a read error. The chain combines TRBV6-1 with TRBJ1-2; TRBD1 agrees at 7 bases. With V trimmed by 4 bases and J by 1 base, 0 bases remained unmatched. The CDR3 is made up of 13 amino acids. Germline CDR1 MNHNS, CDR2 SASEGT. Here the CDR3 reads CASSGQGNYGYTL. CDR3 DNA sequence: TGTGCCAGCAGTGGACAGGGTAACTATGGCTACACCCTC.